This T cell receptor beta chain emerged from a study of blood T cells in healthy people across ages. The V gene's germline CDR1 is SGHAT and CDR2 FQDESV (reference sequence). Losses at the gene ends were 5 bases for V and 3 bases for J; bases not matched to a gene: 17. The CDR3 sequence is 19 residues long. On this clonotype itself: What it binds is unknown.

Alongside a J-beta primer mix, a sample-barcoded 5' primer served in a second PCR lasting about 6 to 12 cycles. Every single cDNA molecule received a tag from a template-switch adaptor with 12 random nucleotides. TCRdb fed the 5' RACE reads into MiXCR, producing one record per CDR3 protein. The sample records roughly 2 million distinct CDR3 sequences, around 50% being singletons. Roughly 10 milliliters of peripheral blood were drawn from each donor. Researchers report isolating at least 6 million PBMCs per sample. General study results and limits: In the absence of known donor CMV status, changes in expanded clonotypes were possibly confounded.

This receptor was obtained from a woman in her forties in good health. Input material: blood. This rearrangement joins TRBV11-1 to TRBJ2-1; TRBD2 agrees at 9 bases. The CDR3: CASSQGASGAATYYNEQFF. The CDR3, as DNA: TGTGCCAGCAGCCAAGGGGCTAGCGGGGCCGCAACATACTACAATGAGCAGTTCTTC.